The source of this TCR beta chain is a study of blood T cell repertoires in COVID-19 (TCRdb year 2020). At the level of the whole study: Collaborator samples came from the United States, Italy and Spain and covered acute and convalescent phases of COVID-19. Where available, HLA class I and class II types were obtained from metadata supplied by the sample provider rather than from assay-based typing. The repertoires were released in a freely available public database intended as a resource for research on the immune response to SARS-CoV-2. Samples were obtained from the ongoing ImmuneRACE study (first 160 participants) and from roughly 1,300 subjects provided by 6 global collaborators. The prospective study material was composed of cDNA or gDNA derived from T cells, B-cell-depleted T cells, or PBMCs. Nearly every sample came with metadata listing a de-identified subject ID, COVID-19 status, age in years and sex. Subjects who had been exposed to COVID-19, were actively infected with it, or had recovered from it provided the deeply sampled blood TCRbeta repertoires that made up the dataset. Broader findings and caveats from the paper: The quantity of clinical and demographic metadata differed by source and by participant and was supplied without curation.

Each collaborating institution followed its own protocols to collect whole blood in K2EDTA tubes. For TCRbeta analysis, collaborators shipped samples as frozen whole blood, isolated PBMCs, or DNA extracted from either of those sample types. Including cysteine and phenylalanine, the CDR3 has 16 amino acids. Only the CDR3 region is kept as DNA, spanning 48 bases read in frame from base 1. V is cut by 3 bases and J by 4 bases, and the space between the germline ends is 16 bases. Per the germline V gene (reference sequence), MNHNY is the CDR1 and SVGAGI is the CDR2. The immunoSEQ Assay, a bias-controlled multiplex PCR, was used to amplify TCRbeta CDR3 regions from genomic DNA. As for how the authors treated the data: The number of nucleated cells in each sample was estimated from the amplification of reference gene primers within the assay. To quantify the absolute abundance of each unique TCRbeta CDR3 rearrangement, sequence reads were collapsed and filtered. For each sample, productive Simpson clonality was calculated by taking the square root of Simpson's diversity index across productive rearrangements. Sourced from immuneACCESS, this table was stored by TCRdb with only in-frame sequences that have V and J called. A share of the clones is absent; for the studies checked, an unresolved V gene accounts for under half, and the remainder has no known explanation. The V and J calls and clone size were taken over from that table, and D and trimming were inferred from the DNA. This sample comprises approximately 190,000 clones, under 90% of them detected only once. The ten biggest clones cover roughly 14% of the sample.

As for this clone: Its antigen target is currently unknown. No clone much larger than this one lies a single base away; base qualities are absent.

The specimen sequenced was peripheral blood. The TCR comes from a man under 40 with active or convalescent COVID-19. This receptor chain uses TRBV6-6 and TRBJ1-5; tentative D gene TRBD1, with 6 bases matching. The CDR3 has the sequence CASSYRTGSGNQPQHF. At the DNA level, the sequence is TGTGCCAGCAGTTATCGAACAGGGTCGGGAAATCAGCCCCAGCATTTT.